A single sample is the source of the 21 T cell receptor beta chains below, sequenced in a study of CD8+ T cells in alopecia areata. Regarding treatment: oral pan-JAK inhibitor, 5-10 mg twice daily. TCR sequencing used cDNA made by reverse transcription of extracted RNA. Sequencing was performed with immunoSEQ multiplex PCR; in TCRdb, only in-frame clones are kept and a portion is missing. The sample records around 290,000 clones, roughly 60% being singletons. The sequences come from CD4+ T cells sorted from blood, collected at week 24, from a patient treated with tofacitinib. The receptors were sampled from a human donor with alopecia areata.

This clone was detected a few times. The chain joins TRBV20-1 to TRBJ1-1; no firm D call. From germline, CDR1 is DFQATT and CDR2 SNEGSKA (reference sequence). The CDR3 has 11 amino acids. Trimming stripped 6 bases from V and 5 bases from J, with 10 bases between. The CDR3 spells CSANGRTEAFF. The DNA of the CDR3 is TGCAGTGCCAACGGGCGGACTGAAGCTTTCTTT.

The chain is built from TRBV5-1 and TRBJ1-1, with TRBD1 as a possible D gene (6 bases). The germline gives CDR1 SGHRS, CDR2 YFSETQ. The CDR3 loop spans 14 amino acids. V lost 2 bases and J lost 1, with 9 bases in between. CDR3 coding DNA: TGCGCCAGCAGCTTTCAGGGGCCGAACACTGAAGCTTTCTTT. Its protein is CASSFQGPNTEAFF.

This clone was counted a few times. The chain links TRBV2 to TRBJ1-2; no clear D. There are 13 residues in the CDR3. Germline-derived CDR1 and CDR2 are SNHLY and FYNNEI. V shed 1 base and J shed 2 bases, with 5 bases lying between them. The CDR3 protein is CASSEEANYGYTF. The DNA for the CDR3 is TGTGCCAGCAGTGAAGAGGCAAACTATGGCTACACCTTC.

Concerning this clone itself: This CDR3 is also generated by other DNA sequences in the sample. The genes are TRBV7-2 and TRBJ1-5; D is ambiguous. CDR1 SGHTA and CDR2 FQGNSA come from the germline V gene. This CDR3 contains 12 residues. V lost 5 bases and J 7 bases, leaving 9 bases between the germline ends. CDR3 residues: CASSLGRQPQHF. The DNA of the CDR3 is TGTGCCAGCAGCCTTGGACGGCAGCCCCAGCATTTT.

V gene TRBV5-1 combines with J gene TRBJ2-1, with 9 bases lining up with TRBD1. The trim removed 0 bases at V and 7 bases at J, leaving 5 bases unmatched. The CDR3 runs to 15 residues. Germline values: CDR1 SGHRS, CDR2 YFSETQ. The CDR3 DNA reads TGCGCCAGCAGCTTGGTCGGACAGGGGAGTAATGAGCAGTTCTTC. This codes for CASSLVGQGSNEQFF. The variable domain in full, completed from reference TRBV5-1 and TRBJ2-1, reads KAGVTQTPRYLIKTRGQQVTLSCSPISGHRSVSWYQQTPGQGLQFLFEYFSETQRNKGNFPGRFSGRQFSNSRSEMNVSTLELGDSALYLCASSLVGQGSNEQFFGPGTRLTVL.

The V and J genes are TRBV30 and TRBJ1-6; tentative D call: TRBD1 (6 bases). CDR3 length: 13 amino acids. Trimming removed 6 bases at V and 4 bases at J, with 10 bases between. Germline CDR1 reads GTSNPN; CDR2 reads SVGIG (reference sequence). In DNA form, the CDR3 reads TGTGCCTGTACCGGACAGTATAATTCACCCCTCCACTTT. Amino acids: CACTGQYNSPLHF. The full variable domain, in which reference TRBV30 and TRBJ1-6 provide the parts outside the CDR3, is SQTIHQWPATLVQPVGSPLSLECTVEGTSNPNLYWYRQAAGRGLQLLFYSVGIGQISSEVPQNLSASRPQDRQFILSSKKLLLSDSGFYLCACTGQYNSPLHFGNGTRLTVT.

The chain recombines TRBV4-2 with TRBJ2-7; D is tentatively TRBD1 or TRBD2 (5 bases each). The CDR3 covers 13 residues. The germline gives CDR1 LGHNA, CDR2 YNFKEQ. Trimming left V 6 bases short and J 3 bases short, with 12 bases between. The CDR3 nucleotides are TGTGCCAGCAGTCGTGAGGGGTACTACGAGCAGTACTTC. Its translation is CASSREGYYEQYF.

The genes are TRBV9 and TRBJ2-1; no clear D gene. Per germline, CDR1 SGDLS and CDR2 YYNGEE. CDR3 length: 13 residues. V gave up 3 bases and J gave up 9 bases, with 13 bases separating them. The CDR3 reads CASSGAEDREQFF. The CDR3 nucleotides are TGTGCCAGCAGCGGGGCAGAAGACCGTGAGCAGTTCTTC.

The CDR3 DNA reads TGTGCCAGCAGTTTCACCGGGACACGAGCCTACAATGAGCAGTTCTTC. It is translated as CASSFTGTRAYNEQFF. V gene TRBV6-5 combines with J gene TRBJ2-1; possible D gene TRBD1, 6 bases. From germline, CDR1 is MNHEY and CDR2 SVGAGI. The CDR3 runs to 16 residues. Between the trimmed V and J ends, which lost 4 bases and 2 bases, there was a span of 15 bases.

The chain employs TRBV2 and TRBJ1-6; no definite D call. The germline V gene has CDR1 SNHLY and CDR2 FYNNEI. The CDR3 runs 16 residues. V was pared by 5 bases and J by 5 bases, with 16 bases between. CDR3: CASSIARVRDNSPLHF. The DNA for the CDR3 is TGTGCCAGCAGTATCGCTCGGGTCCGGGATAATTCACCCCTCCACTTT.

The chain recombines TRBV5-1 with TRBJ2-5; 8 nucleotides agree with TRBD2. There are 13 residues in the CDR3. The J segment lost 5 bases and the V segment lost 6 bases, leaving 6 bases of the junction unmatched. Germline loops: CDR1 SGHRS, CDR2 YFSETQ. The DNA for the CDR3 is TGCGCCAGCACGACTAGCGAAGGGGAGACCCAGTACTTC. Translation: CASTTSEGETQYF.

In regard to this clone: This same CDR3 is encoded by further DNA sequences in the sample. The rearrangement joins TRBV30 to TRBJ1-2; D is uncertain. The germline V gene has CDR1 GTSNPN and CDR2 SVGIG (reference sequence). The CDR3 is 11 amino acids. Trimming removed 3 bases from V and 2 bases from J, with 4 bases in between. The CDR3 is CAWRGNYGYTF. In DNA, the CDR3 is TGTGCCTGGAGGGGAAACTATGGCTACACCTTC.

V usage is TRBV30 and J usage is TRBJ2-1; D gene uncertain. CDR3 length: 14 residues. From germline, CDR1 is GTSNPN and CDR2 SVGIG (reference sequence). The germline V and J ends were trimmed by 0 bases and 5 bases, with 11 bases remaining between them. The CDR3: CAWSVVRRHNEQFF. The CDR3, as DNA: TGTGCCTGGAGTGTCGTGAGGAGACACAATGAGCAGTTCTTC.

The rearrangement links TRBV5-1 to TRBJ1-2; no definite D call. Germline CDR1 is SGHRS and CDR2 is YFSETQ. V lost 0 bases and J 3 bases, leaving 9 bases between the germline ends. This CDR3 contains 14 residues. The CDR3 spells CASSLEGWDYGYTF. CDR3 nucleotide sequence: TGCGCCAGCAGCTTGGAGGGATGGGACTATGGCTACACCTTC.

The chain has TRBV18 and TRBJ2-3, with a weak D call TRBD1 (6 bases). The CDR3 is 13 residues long. Germline V gene lookup returns CDR1 KGHSH and CDR2 LQKENI. V was shortened by 4 bases and J by 3 bases, with 8 bases between the two germline ends. CDR3 nucleotide sequence: TGTGCCAGCTCACATGACAGGACAGATACGCAGTATTTT. Amino acid sequence: CASSHDRTDTQYF. Based on the CDR3 plus reference TRBV18 and TRBJ2-3, the full variable domain is NAGVMQNPRHLVRRRGQEARLRCSPMKGHSHVYWYRQLPEEGLKFMVYLQKENIIDESGMPKERFSAEFPKEGPSILRIQQVVRGDSAAYFCASSHDRTDTQYFGPGTRLTVL.

The chain has TRBV5-4 and TRBJ2-3; a possible D gene is TRBD2 (6 bases). CDR1 is SGHNT and CDR2 is YYREEE in the germline V gene (reference sequence). The CDR3 has 16 amino acids. Trimming cost V 4 bases and J 6 bases, with 21 bases left between them. The DNA for the CDR3 is TGTGCCAGCAGCGGACGCCGGGACTCTATGGCGGATACGCAGTATTTT. Its translation: CASSGRRDSMADTQYF.

This chain joins TRBV6-5 and TRBJ1-2, with D perhaps matching TRBD1 (5 bases). Trimming stripped 11 bases from V and 2 bases from J, with 15 bases between. This CDR3 has 13 residues. Per germline, CDR1 MNHEY and CDR2 SVGAGI. The CDR3 nucleotides read TGTGCCTGTCGGGGCGGGCCCAACTATGGCTACACCTTC. Translating it yields CACRGGPNYGYTF.

The J gene is TRBJ2-4, the V gene TRBV29-1; possibly TRBD2 for D (5 bases). Trimming took 3 bases from V and 4 from J, leaving 7 bases between them. Germline loops: CDR1 SQVTM, CDR2 ANQGSEA. This CDR3 has 12 residues. The CDR3 here is CSVEEVKNIQYF. The CDR3 DNA follows: TGCAGCGTTGAGGAGGTTAAAAACATTCAGTACTTC.

The table lists this clone with a few counts. This chain links TRBV7-9 with TRBJ1-2, with D possibly TRBD1 on 6 matching bases. The CDR3 loop spans 16 amino acids. In germline, CDR1 is SEHNR, CDR2 FQNEAQ (reference sequence). Trimming stripped 5 bases from V and 10 bases from J, with 26 bases between. The CDR3 bases are TGTGCCAGCAGCCCCACCCGCACCAGGGGTGCAAATATCTACACCTTC. Translation: CASSPTRTRGANIYTF.

This clone showed up many times. Written as DNA, the CDR3 is TGTGCCAGCAGAGACACAGGGGGCAGAAGGGCAGATACGCAGTATTTT. Translating gives CASRDTGGRRADTQYF. The rearrangement uses TRBV6-6 and TRBJ2-3; TRBD1 aligns across 9 bases. The CDR3 is 16 residues long. The germline gives CDR1 MNHNY, CDR2 SVGAGI (reference sequence). V was clipped by 6 bases and J by 4 bases; unmatched bases: 11.

The V and J genes are TRBV28 and TRBJ1-6; D is perhaps TRBD1 (6 bases). Germline V gives CDR1 MDHEN, CDR2 SYDVKM. The CDR3 covers 14 residues. The V end was cut by 7 bases, the J end by 6 bases, with 13 bases between. This chain's CDR3 is CASNRGAGNSPLHF. In DNA form, the CDR3 reads TGTGCCAGCAACCGGGGGGCTGGTAATTCACCCCTCCACTTT.